These 26 T cell receptor beta chains originate from one sample sequenced in a study of blood T cell repertoires in COVID-19. TCRdb keeps only in-frame clones here, not all; method: immunoSEQ multiplex PCR. The sample lists roughly 200,000 clones, approximately 85% occurring once. The specimen sequenced was PBMCs or T cells enriched from blood (not recorded which). The receptors derive from a man aged 40-55 years who had recovered from COVID-19.

The table lists this clone with a count of one. The chain couples TRBV19 to TRBJ1-1, with D maybe TRBD1 (5 bases). V lost 3 bases and J lost 1, with 6 bases in between. Germline CDR1 is LNHDA and CDR2 is SQIVND (reference sequence). The CDR3 extends over 13 amino acids. For the CDR3, the DNA is TGTGCCAGTAGTATCGGACAGAACACTGAAGCTTTCTTT. Protein product: CASSIGQNTEAFF.

The chain couples TRBV30 to TRBJ2-1; D possibly corresponds to TRBD2 (6 bases). The ends were cut back, 4 bases at V and 2 bases at J, with 6 bases in the middle. Germline V gene sequence: CDR1 GTSNPN, CDR2 SVGIG (reference sequence). This CDR3 comprises 12 residues. CDR3 sequence reads: CAWTGAYNEQFF. In DNA, the CDR3 is TGTGCCTGGACGGGGGCCTACAATGAGCAGTTCTTC.

This clone has only a few counts. The J gene is TRBJ1-2, the V gene TRBV5-1, with TRBD1 as a possible D gene (5 bases). Germline CDR1 is SGHRS and CDR2 is YFSETQ. V was shortened by 4 bases and J by 5 bases, with 12 bases between the two germline ends. The CDR3 loop spans 13 amino acids. The DNA of the CDR3 is TGCGCCAGCAGCGAGACAGCGGGATATGGCTACACCTTC. Translating gives CASSETAGYGYTF.

This rearrangement joins TRBV11-1 to TRBJ1-1; no clear D. Trimming took 5 bases from V and 5 from J, leaving 15 bases between them. This CDR3 has 14 residues. Germline lookup yields CDR1 SGHAT and CDR2 FQDESV (reference sequence). The CDR3 sequence: CASSDEAGLTEAFF. The DNA of the CDR3 is TGTGCCAGCAGCGATGAGGCTGGACTAACTGAAGCTTTCTTT.

This chain links TRBV28 with TRBJ1-5; D possibly corresponds to TRBD1 (5 bases). This CDR3 spans 15 amino acids. Looked up from germline, CDR1 is MDHEN and CDR2 is SYDVKM. Trimming removed 5 bases at V and 7 bases at J, with 18 bases between. The CDR3 here is CASSGGGKPWQPQHF. The CDR3 bases are TGTGCCAGCAGTGGCGGGGGGAAGCCCTGGCAGCCCCAGCATTTT.

The V gene is TRBV5-1, the J gene TRBJ1-1; the match to TRBD1 covers 7 bases. CDR3 length: 14 residues. The germline V gene encodes CDR1 SGHRS and CDR2 YFSETQ. The V and J ends lost 4 bases and 1 base, in that order; junction bases with no gene match: 4. CDR3 region: CASSIGTANTEAFF. The CDR3 nucleotides are TGCGCCAGCAGCATCGGGACAGCGAACACTGAAGCTTTCTTT.

V and J are TRBV27 and TRBJ1-5; 8 bases are a match to TRBD1. CDR1 MNHEY and CDR2 SMNVEV come from the germline V gene (reference sequence). J was trimmed by 9 bases and V by 6 bases; bases with no gene match: 10. CDR3 length: 14 residues. CDR3 nucleotides: TGTGCCAGCAGCGGGACAGGTACCCAGGGGCCCCAGCATTTT. Amino acids: CASSGTGTQGPQHF.

The rearrangement uses TRBV28 and TRBJ2-7; 9 bases agree with TRBD1. J was trimmed by 4 bases and V by 9 bases; bases with no gene match: 4. Germline assignment: CDR1 MDHEN and CDR2 SYDVKM. The CDR3 is 12 residues long. The CDR3, as DNA: TGTGCCAGTTCGGGACAGGGTTACGAGCAGTACTTC. Its protein product is CASSGQGYEQYF. Looking up the rest from reference TRBV28 and TRBJ2-7 gives the full variable domain: DVKVTQSSRYLVKRTGEKVFLECVQDMDHENMFWYRQDPGLGLRLIYFSYDVKMKEKGDIPEGYSVSREKKERFSLILESASTNQTSMYLCASSGQGYEQYFGPGTRLTVT.

This clone was seen a single time. The chain couples TRBV11-2 to TRBJ1-2; tentative D call: TRBD1 (6 bases). Trimming removed 3 bases at V and 2 bases at J, with 10 bases between. Germline CDR1 and CDR2: SGHAT and FQNNGV. CDR3 length: 14 amino acids. Here the CDR3 reads CASSLGGQNYGYTF. Here the CDR3 DNA reads TGTGCCAGCAGCTTGGGCGGACAGAACTATGGCTACACCTTC.

The chain uses TRBV5-5 and TRBJ1-1, with D perhaps TRBD1 (6 bases). Germline V gene data show CDR1 as SGHKS and CDR2 as YYEKEE (reference sequence). The CDR3 contains 14 residues. Trimming cost V 0 bases and J 4 bases, with 10 bases left between them. The CDR3 region is CASSLGQDSTEAFF. CDR3 bases: TGTGCCAGCAGCTTGGGACAGGATTCCACTGAAGCTTTCTTT. Drawing the rest from reference TRBV5-5 and TRBJ1-1, the complete variable domain is DAGVTQSPTHLIKTRGQQVTLRCSPISGHKSVSWYQQVLGQGPQFIFQYYEKEERGRGNFPDRFSARQFPNYSSELNVNALLLGDSALYLCASSLGQDSTEAFFGQGTRLTVV.

The chain is built from TRBV4-1 and TRBJ2-2; perhaps TRBD1 as D (5 bases). The CDR3 contains 16 residues. CDR1 is MGHRA, CDR2 YSYEKL, per germline. Trimming cost V 0 bases and J 11 bases, with 19 bases left between them. CDR3 loop: CASSQEPLYPGSELFF. CDR3 bases: TGCGCCAGCAGCCAAGAGCCCCTTTATCCAGGGTCTGAGCTGTTTTTT.

The chain recombines TRBV6-1 with TRBJ1-6; 8 bases are shared with TRBD1. The V and J ends lost 3 bases and 5 bases, in that order; junction bases with no gene match: 6. CDR3 length: 16 amino acids. The germline gives CDR1 MNHNS, CDR2 SASEGT. The CDR3 loop reads CASSEQGAVDNSPLHF. The CDR3 DNA is TGTGCCAGCAGTGAGCAGGGGGCGGTTGATAATTCACCCCTCCACTTT.

The rearrangement uses TRBV12-5 and TRBJ1-6; TRBD1 might be the D (6 bases). V lost 5 bases and J 6 bases, leaving 20 bases between the germline ends. Germline V lookup: CDR1 LGHNT, CDR2 FRNRAP. The length of the CDR3 is 17 residues. The CDR3, as DNA: TGTGCTAGTGGTCCAGGCAGGACACAGGGACCTAATTCACCCCTCCACTTT. This gives the protein CASGPGRTQGPNSPLHF.

This clone has just one count. The chain is built from TRBV7-9 and TRBJ2-7, with TRBD1 matching 9 bases. Trimming cost V 7 bases and J 5 bases; bases outside gene matches: 9. This CDR3 contains 14 residues. CDR1 is SEHNR, CDR2 FQNEAQ, per germline (reference sequence). The CDR3, as DNA: TGTGCCAGCACCTCCGGACAGGGGACGCACGAGCAGTACTTC. Translation: CASTSGQGTHEQYF.

The gene calls are TRBV29-1 and TRBJ1-3; possible D gene TRBD1, 5 bases. Per germline, CDR1 SQVTM and CDR2 ANQGSEA. The germline V and J ends were trimmed by 4 bases and 6 bases, with 13 bases remaining between them. The CDR3 has 13 amino acids. The CDR3 nucleotides read TGCAGCGTTGCACCAGGGATCGAAAACACCATATATTTT. Protein sequence: CSVAPGIENTIYF. The full variable domain, its missing parts supplied by reference TRBV29-1 and TRBJ1-3, is SAVISQKPSRDICQRGTSLTIQCQVDSQVTMMFWYRQQPGQSLTLIATANQGSEATYESGFVIDKFPISRPNLTFSTLTVSNMSPEDSSIYLCSVAPGIENTIYFGEGSWLTVV.

The rearrangement uses TRBV28 and TRBJ1-1; the D gene is possibly TRBD1 (5 bases). The CDR3 runs to 14 residues. CDR1 and CDR2 (germline): MDHEN, SYDVKM. With 5 bases removed from V and 4 bases from J, the gap between germline ends came to 14 bases. CDR3 coding DNA: TGTGCCAGCAGTCTAACCCAGGGTTCCACTGAAGCTTTCTTT. Translation: CASSLTQGSTEAFF.

V usage is TRBV28 and J usage is TRBJ2-7; 11 bases agree with TRBD2. J was trimmed by 4 bases and V by 6 bases; bases with no gene match: 8. The germline gives CDR1 MDHEN, CDR2 SYDVKM. CDR3 size: 15 residues. The CDR3 here is CASSFPTSGIYEQYF. The CDR3 region has the DNA TGTGCCAGCAGCTTCCCGACTAGCGGGATTTACGAGCAGTACTTC. Looking up the rest from reference TRBV28 and TRBJ2-7 gives the full variable domain: DVKVTQSSRYLVKRTGEKVFLECVQDMDHENMFWYRQDPGLGLRLIYFSYDVKMKEKGDIPEGYSVSREKKERFSLILESASTNQTSMYLCASSFPTSGIYEQYFGPGTRLTVT.

The rearrangement joins TRBV5-4 to TRBJ1-2; 9 positions agree with TRBD1. J lost 0 bases, V lost 6 bases, and 12 bases had no gene match. There are 17 residues in the CDR3. Germline CDR1 SGHNT, CDR2 YYREEE (reference sequence). The CDR3 spells CASTDRGINAANYGYTF. The DNA of the CDR3 is TGTGCCAGCACGGACAGGGGAATAAACGCGGCTAACTATGGCTACACCTTC.

This clone was found once. The gene calls are TRBV11-2 and TRBJ2-1, with 14 bases aligning to TRBD2. Losses at the gene ends were 5 bases for V and 3 bases for J; bases not matched to a gene: 6. The CDR3 loop spans 17 amino acids. Per germline, CDR1 SGHAT and CDR2 FQNNGV. As DNA, the CDR3 is TGTGCCAGCAGCCCCAGGACTAGCGGGGGGCTCTACAATGAGCAGTTCTTC. The encoded protein is CASSPRTSGGLYNEQFF.

Concerning this clone itself: No DNA is shown, since the ends of the CDR3 on it are uncertain; the CDR3 is the one TCRdb lists. The chain is built from TRBV29-1 and TRBJ2-7; the tabulated D call, TRBD1, remains unverified against the DNA. The CDR3 length is 10 residues, termini included. The germline CDR1 and CDR2 sequences are SQVTM and ANQGSEA. This chain's CDR3 is CSVGQGSEYF.

The gene calls are TRBV5-5 and TRBJ2-2; weak D call: TRBD2 (6 bases). The V end was cut by 3 bases, the J end by 6 bases, with 12 bases between. Germline V gene data show CDR1 as SGHKS and CDR2 as YYEKEE (reference sequence). The CDR3 has 14 residues. CDR3 in amino acids: CASSWERVAGELFF. For the CDR3, the DNA is TGTGCCAGCAGCTGGGAGCGGGTTGCCGGGGAGCTGTTTTTT.

This chain joins TRBV4-1 and TRBJ1-6; 9 nucleotides match TRBD1. Trimming took 4 bases from V and 9 from J; bases not matched to a gene: 7. Germline CDR1 is MGHRA and CDR2 is YSYEKL. CDR3 length: 15 residues. In DNA form, the CDR3 reads TGCGCCAGCAGCCCCCCCACAGGGGGCTTTTCACCCCTCCACTTT. Protein sequence: CASSPPTGGFSPLHF.

The CDR3 nucleotides are TGTGCCTGGAGCCGTCTAGCGGGGGGAGAAAATACGCAGTATTTT. Translating gives CAWSRLAGGENTQYF. V is TRBV30 and J is TRBJ2-3; the match to TRBD2 covers 11 bases. Trimming removed 3 bases from V and 7 bases from J; junction bases left unmatched: 9. Germline values: CDR1 GTSNPN, CDR2 SVGIG (reference sequence). The CDR3 extends over 15 amino acids. The full variable domain, its missing parts supplied by reference TRBV30 and TRBJ2-3, is SQTIHQWPATLVQPVGSPLSLECTVEGTSNPNLYWYRQAAGRGLQLLFYSVGIGQISSEVPQNLSASRPQDRQFILSSKKLLLSDSGFYLCAWSRLAGGENTQYFGPGTRLTVL.

This rearrangement joins TRBV19 to TRBJ2-1, with 7 bases matching TRBD2. Germline assignment: CDR1 LNHDA and CDR2 SQIVND (reference sequence). With 3 bases clipped from V and 8 bases from J, the junction kept 10 bases outside the gene matches. CDR3 size: 15 residues. CDR3 DNA sequence: TGTGCCAGTAGTATTTCAGCGGGATTGGTGGATGAGCAGTTCTTC. Translated, it gives CASSISAGLVDEQFF.

This chain connects TRBV7-9 to TRBJ1-6; D unresolved. V lost 1 base to trimming and J lost 10 bases, with 17 bases between them. The CDR3 has 16 residues. CDR1 and CDR2 (germline): SEHNR, FQNEAQ (reference sequence). The CDR3 DNA sequence: TGTGCCAGCAGCTTAGACGATCCAGCCGCGGGATCACCCCTCCACTTT. Protein sequence: CASSLDDPAAGSPLHF.

V usage is TRBV24-1 and J usage is TRBJ1-2; TRBD1 might be the D (5 bases). The V gene's germline CDR1 is KGHDR and CDR2 SFDVKD. The CDR3 loop spans 12 amino acids. Trimming shortened V by 0 bases and J by 13 bases, and 11 bases separated the two germline ends. The chain's CDR3 is CATSDLWGDPTF. DNA of the CDR3: TGTGCCACCAGTGATTTGTGGGGGGACCCCACCTTC.